This T cell receptor (beta chain) was captured in a study of blood T cell repertoires in COVID-19. Study-wide background: PBMCs, B-cell-depleted T cells, or T cells were the source of the cDNA or gDNA that made up the material.

Original handling: Amplified reference gene primers provided the basis for estimating nucleated cell counts. Generated by immunoSEQ multiplex PCR, the TCRdb table keeps only in-frame clones and is missing some. V, J and clone size are taken as reported in that table, and D and trimming were inferred from the DNA itself. The table includes about 210,000 clones, almost 85% detected once. V gave up 1 base and J gave up 4 bases; unmatched junction bases: 12. Germline CDR1 reads LNHDA; CDR2 reads SQIVND (reference sequence). CDR3 length: 17 amino acids. This sequence originates from a woman in her seventies with COVID-19, enrolled during active disease. The sample comprised peripheral blood. The chain couples TRBV19 to TRBJ1-1; 7 bases are a match to TRBD1. The CDR3 loop is CASSIGRGDRVGTEAFF. CDR3 nucleotides: TGTGCCAGTAGTATAGGGCGGGGAGACAGGGTTGGCACTGAAGCTTTCTTT.